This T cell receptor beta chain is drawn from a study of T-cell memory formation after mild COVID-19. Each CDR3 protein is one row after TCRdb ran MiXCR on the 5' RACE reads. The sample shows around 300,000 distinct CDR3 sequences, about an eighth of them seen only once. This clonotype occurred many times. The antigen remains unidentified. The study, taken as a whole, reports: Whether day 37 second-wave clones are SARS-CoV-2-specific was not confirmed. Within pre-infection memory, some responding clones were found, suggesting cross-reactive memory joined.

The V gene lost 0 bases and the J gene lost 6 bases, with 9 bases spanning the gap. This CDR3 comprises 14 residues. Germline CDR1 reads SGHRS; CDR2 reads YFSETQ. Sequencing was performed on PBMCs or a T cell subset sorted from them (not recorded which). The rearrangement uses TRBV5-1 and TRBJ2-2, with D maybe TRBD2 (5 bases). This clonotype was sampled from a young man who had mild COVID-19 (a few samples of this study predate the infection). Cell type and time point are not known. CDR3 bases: TGCGCCAGCAGCTTGGTACTAGATCCCGGGGAGCTGTTTTTT. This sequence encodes CASSLVLDPGELFF.